This TCR beta chain was observed in a study of T cell repertoires in cytomegalovirus infection. Study in general: Matching HLA type and CMV infection were both indicated by public TCR beta signatures.

Study-level results: HLA-C-restricted CMV clonotypes gave the most frequent clonotype in two of eight donors. There were carriers of CMV plus the relevant HLA, and cumulative public TCR beta family frequency identified them.

CDR3 length equals 15 residues. The V gene lost 0 bases and the J gene lost 5 bases, with 13 bases spanning the gap. Germline CDR1 is LNHNV and CDR2 is YYDKDF (reference sequence). MiXCR, run by TCRdb on the reads, gives a single entry per CDR3 protein. This sample has 180,000 or so distinct CDR3 sequences; 17% occur once, and the top ten carry approximately 26%. In regard to this clonotype: Its specificity is unknown.

Material for sequencing was CD8+ T cells from PBMCs. This clonotype originated in a human donor in good health (CMV status not recorded). Some clones in this sample may be carry-over from other donors' samples. The chain carries TRBV15 and TRBJ1-2; the D gene is possibly TRBD1 (6 bases). As DNA, the CDR3 is TGTGCCACCAGCAGAGATCGGGGGCAGTTTTATGGCTACACCTTC. Translated, it gives CATSRDRGQFYGYTF.